A single T cell receptor beta chain is shown here with its context. This CDR3 region has 14 residues. Looked up from germline, CDR1 is SGHKS and CDR2 is YYEKEE (reference sequence). V lost 0 bases, J lost 0 bases, and 6 bases lay in between. Sample-barcoded 5' priming and a J-beta primer mix drove a second PCR of roughly 7 to 11 cycles. TCRdb re-derived calls from the 5' RACE reads in MiXCR, one entry per CDR3 protein. Of 1.5 million to 2 million distinct CDR3 sequences listed, roughly 27% are singletons. This specimen comes from a study of blood T cells in healthy people across ages. The chain links TRBV5-5 to TRBJ1-1; D is unresolved. What was sequenced was blood. The receptor comes from a woman aged 30 to 39 in good health. CDR3 amino acids: CASSLGYLNTEAFF. In DNA, the CDR3 is TGTGCCAGCAGCTTGGGTTACCTGAACACTGAAGCTTTCTTT.